One and the same sample provided the 28 T cell receptor beta chains below, sequenced in a study of metastatic and nonmetastatic thyroid tumors. TCRdb re-called the PCR reads with MiXCR. The repertoire holds about 12,000 clones, under 30% seen once, with over 15% in the top ten. Thyroid surgery took place with no prior treatment in any patient. Sequencing was performed on tumor tissue. The receptor source for this set is a female donor with papillary thyroid cancer or a benign thyroid nodule (not recorded which). Some clones in this sample may be carry-over from other donors' samples.

This clone was seen a few times. Since the CDR3 does not end with the conserved phenylalanine or tryptophan, this likely comes from a read error. The rearrangement joins TRBV12-3 or TRBV12-4 to TRBJ2-1; unclear D gene. V gave up 3 bases and J gave up 8 bases, with 8 bases separating them. The CDR3 covers 12 residues. The CDR3 DNA is TGTGCCAGCAGTTTGTGGGTCGATGAGCAGTTCTCC. It codes for CASSLWVDEQFS.

There are many counts of this clone. The chain carries TRBV6-4 and TRBJ2-7; D perhaps matches TRBD1 (6 bases). The CDR3 has 16 amino acids. The V gene's germline CDR1 is MRHNA and CDR2 SNTAGT. Trimming took 6 bases from V and 0 from J, leaving 18 bases between them. The CDR3 reads CASRLPRGYSSYEQYV. The CDR3 bases are TGTGCCAGCAGACTTCCCAGGGGTTATAGCTCCTACGAGCAGTACGTC.

Regarding this clone: Given a much more abundant clone one base away, this may be a read error. This sequence joins TRBV10-1 and TRBJ2-1, with 7 bases fitting TRBD2. The CDR3 loop spans 16 amino acids. With 6 bases clipped from V and 12 bases from J, the junction kept 20 bases outside the gene matches. CDR1 is WNHNN and CDR2 is SYGVQD in the germline V gene (reference sequence). The CDR3 sequence is CASSETLGTTRDGQFF. The CDR3 DNA is TGCGCCAGCAGCGAAACCCTCGGGACTACGCGGGATGGGCAGTTCTTC.

This clone was seen at least ten times. This rearrangement joins TRBV28 to TRBJ1-2; 9 nucleotides line up with TRBD1. The J segment lost 3 bases and the V segment lost 6 bases, leaving 8 bases of the junction unmatched. Germline loops: CDR1 MDHEN, CDR2 SYDVKM. The CDR3 spans 15 residues. The CDR3 nucleotides are TGTGCCAGCAGCTTTCCGGGACAGGGCGACTATGGCTACACCTTC. Its translation: CASSFPGQGDYGYTF.

The chain combines TRBV5-5 with TRBJ1-1; D is ambiguous. V gave up 0 bases and J gave up 2 bases, with 5 bases separating them. CDR3 length: 13 amino acids. Germline V CDR1 and CDR2: SGHKS, YYEKEE (reference sequence). Here the CDR3 DNA reads TGTGCCAGCAGCTTGGACCGAAACACTGAAGCTTTCTTT. Amino acid sequence: CASSLDRNTEAFF.

This clone was recorded at least ten times. A read error may be the cause here, since a much bigger clone is one base away. The chain uses TRBV9 and TRBJ2-2; D gene ambiguous. CDR3 length: 14 amino acids. With 3 bases removed from V and 6 bases from J, the gap between germline ends came to 12 bases. Germline values: CDR1 SGDLS, CDR2 YYNGEE. The CDR3 DNA follows: TGTGCCAGCAGCGCACGGAACAGTCCCGGGGAGCTGTTTTTT. Amino acid sequence: CASSARNSPGELFF. Supplemented by reference TRBV9 and TRBJ2-2, the full variable domain reads DSGVTQTPKHLITATGQRVTLRCSPRSGDLSVYWYQQSLDQGLQFLIQYYNGEERAKGNILERFSAQQFPDLHSELNLSSLELGDSALYFCASSARNSPGELFFGEGSRLTVL.

This clone is large within its sample. The chain employs TRBV5-1 and TRBJ2-3, with D unclear. This CDR3 comprises 13 residues. Germline assignment: CDR1 SGHRS and CDR2 YFSETQ. V lost 3 bases and J 5 bases, leaving 10 bases between the germline ends. The DNA for the CDR3 is TGCGCCAGCAGCTACGACCGTTTAGATACGCAGTATTTT. Translation: CASSYDRLDTQYF. The full variable domain, in which reference TRBV5-1 and TRBJ2-3 provide the parts outside the CDR3, is KAGVTQTPRYLIKTRGQQVTLSCSPISGHRSVSWYQQTPGQGLQFLFEYFSETQRNKGNFPGRFSGRQFSNSRSEMNVSTLELGDSALYLCASSYDRLDTQYFGPGTRLTVL.

This chain links TRBV6-1 with TRBJ1-2, with 9 bases matching TRBD1. V shed 6 bases, J shed 0 bases, and the junction held 2 bases outside the gene matches. This CDR3 is 14 amino acids long. The germline gives CDR1 MNHNS, CDR2 SASEGT. The CDR3 loop is CASRGDRANYGYTF. Written as DNA, the CDR3 is TGTGCCAGCAGGGGGGACAGGGCTAACTATGGCTACACCTTC.

The V call is TRBV20-1, the J call TRBJ1-2; D is ambiguous. V lost 6 bases and J lost 6, with 17 bases in between. Germline loops: CDR1 DFQATT, CDR2 SNEGSKA (reference sequence). CDR3 length equals 13 residues. CDR3 DNA sequence: TGCAGTGCGGAGGGTGGGCCCCGAAATGGCTACACCTTC. Its translation: CSAEGGPRNGYTF.

The rearrangement joins TRBV24-1 to TRBJ2-5; 7 bases match TRBD2. In germline, CDR1 is KGHDR, CDR2 SFDVKD. Trimming cost V 0 bases and J 5 bases; bases outside gene matches: 5. The CDR3 contains 15 residues. The CDR3 sequence: CATSDLAGASETQYF. The CDR3 nucleotides read TGTGCCACCAGTGATTTGGCGGGAGCGAGTGAGACCCAGTACTTC.

This clone is termed large. CDR3 nucleotides: TGTGCCAGCAGTGAATTGGTCACCTGGGGGAGTCGGGAAGCTTTCTTT. It encodes CASSELVTWGSREAFF. This chain uses TRBV6-1 with TRBJ1-1; D perhaps matches TRBD1 (5 bases). The V gene's germline CDR1 is MNHNS and CDR2 SASEGT. This CDR3 contains 16 residues. V was trimmed by 2 bases and J by 8 bases, leaving 21 bases between them.

The chain combines TRBV30 with TRBJ2-2, with no clear D. Germline V CDR1 and CDR2: GTSNPN, SVGIG (reference sequence). The length of the CDR3 is 13 residues. V gave up 3 bases and J gave up 1 base, with 6 bases separating them. The CDR3 nucleotides are TGTGCCTGGAGATTGGGGAACACCGGGGAGCTGTTTTTT. Translating gives CAWRLGNTGELFF.

This clone was found many times. CDR3 sequence reads: CASSQAAGGDRAETQYF. CDR3 nucleotide sequence: TGTGCCAGCAGCCAAGCAGCGGGTGGGGACAGGGCGGAGACCCAGTACTTC. The genes are TRBV4-2 and TRBJ2-5, with 9 positions matching TRBD1. Per the germline V gene, CDR1 is LGHNA and CDR2 is YNFKEQ. The CDR3 has 17 amino acids. Trimming at V came to 1 base and at J to 5 bases, leaving 11 bases not matched to a gene.

A few counts support this clone. The chain uses TRBV2 and TRBJ1-1; possible D gene TRBD1, 5 bases. V was pared by 8 bases and J by 0 bases, with 10 bases between. The CDR3 totals 13 residues. The germline CDR1 and CDR2 sequences are SNHLY and FYNNEI. The DNA of the CDR3 is TGTGCCAGCGGTTTGACAGTGAACACTGAAGCTTTCTTT. Translated: CASGLTVNTEAFF.

The chain uses TRBV4-1 and TRBJ2-5; D might be TRBD1 (5 bases). V dropped 1 base and J dropped 5 bases, with 14 bases sitting between them. This CDR3 has 15 residues. CDR1 MGHRA and CDR2 YSYEKL come from the germline V gene. CDR3 sequence (DNA): TGCGCCAGCAGCCAAGCCCAGGGTTCTTTGGAGACCCAGTACTTC. Its protein is CASSQAQGSLETQYF.

A single count supports this clone. This rearrangement joins TRBV7-6 to TRBJ1-4; D call uncertain. Trimming stripped 5 bases from V and 4 bases from J, with 14 bases between. CDR3 length: 15 residues. Germline CDR1 reads SGHVS; CDR2 reads FNYEAQ. This chain's CDR3 is CASSLWTGDNEKLFF. CDR3 nucleotides: TGTGCCAGCAGCCTGTGGACGGGTGATAATGAAAAACTGTTTTTT. Full variable domain (remainder filled in from reference TRBV7-6 and TRBJ1-4): GAGVSQSPRYKVTKRGQDVALRCDPISGHVSLYWYRQALGQGPEFLTYFNYEAQQDKSGLPNDRFSAERPEGSISTLTIQRTEQRDSAMYRCASSLWTGDNEKLFFGSGTQLSVL.

The CDR3 DNA reads TGTGCCAGCAGTGCCCTAGCGGGAGGGACCTACGAGCAGTACTTC. This gives the protein CASSALAGGTYEQYF. The chain combines TRBV2 with TRBJ2-7, with 12 nucleotides matching TRBD2. The CDR3 runs to 15 residues. V trimming: 4 bases; J trimming: 2 bases; junction bases outside the gene matches: 3. In germline, CDR1 is SNHLY, CDR2 FYNNEI.

A few counts support this clone. This chain uses TRBV7-3 with TRBJ2-1; D unresolved. The CDR3 runs to 16 residues. Trimming cost V 5 bases and J 5 bases, with 19 bases left between them. The germline V gene has CDR1 SGHTA and CDR2 FQGTGA. The DNA for the CDR3 is TGTGCCAGCAGCCTCCAGTCTCAAGTGGGGAACAATGAGCAGTTCTTC. Amino acid sequence: CASSLQSQVGNNEQFF.

This clone was detected only once. The chain couples TRBV20-1 to TRBJ2-1; tentatively, D is TRBD1 or TRBD2 (5 bases each). In germline, CDR1 is DFQATT, CDR2 SNEGSKA (reference sequence). V was shortened by 3 bases and J by 1 base, with 16 bases between the two germline ends. This CDR3 is built from 16 residues. CDR3 in DNA: TGCAGTGCTAGGGGGACGGGATACGTGTCCTACAATGAGCAGTTCTTC. Translation gives CSARGTGYVSYNEQFF.

The chain is built from TRBV20-1 and TRBJ2-2; D tentatively fits TRBD1 or TRBD2 (5 bases each). The CDR3 loop spans 14 amino acids. V lost 5 bases and J lost 4, with 14 bases in between. Germline V gene sequence: CDR1 DFQATT, CDR2 SNEGSKA (reference sequence). The CDR3 sequence is CSAPRDASTGELFF. The CDR3 region has the DNA TGCAGTGCTCCCCGGGACGCCAGCACCGGGGAGCTGTTTTTT.

The chain is built from TRBV7-2 and TRBJ2-3; 11 nucleotides line up with TRBD2. CDR3 size: 14 residues. CDR1 and CDR2 (germline): SGHTA, FQGNSA. Trimming removed 4 bases from V and 7 bases from J; junction bases left unmatched: 4. The CDR3 DNA reads TGTGCCAGCAGCTATCTAGCGGGAGGACATACGCAGTATTTT. Translated, it gives CASSYLAGGHTQYF.

This clone was detected many times. The gene calls are TRBV19 and TRBJ2-1; 9 nucleotides agree with TRBD2. J was trimmed by 5 bases and V by 6 bases; bases with no gene match: 20. Germline values: CDR1 LNHDA, CDR2 SQIVND (reference sequence). The CDR3 sequence is 19 residues long. CDR3 residues: CASRLRREGPGFKDNEQFF. CDR3 bases: TGTGCCAGTAGATTGAGGCGGGAGGGCCCTGGATTTAAGGACAATGAGCAGTTCTTC.

This clone was recorded at least ten times. The gene calls are TRBV29-1 and TRBJ1-1; 7 positions match TRBD1. Unmatched junction bases numbered 4, after V lost 1 base and J lost 2 bases. The germline V gene has CDR1 SQVTM and CDR2 ANQGSEA. The CDR3 has 14 amino acids. The CDR3 loop is CSVEAGQFNTEAFF. Here the CDR3 DNA reads TGCAGCGTTGAAGCGGGACAGTTTAACACTGAAGCTTTCTTT.

This clone is medium-sized (0.01 to 0.1%). The genes are TRBV11-2 and TRBJ2-7; D is possibly TRBD1 (5 bases). The germline V gene has CDR1 SGHAT and CDR2 FQNNGV. V was clipped by 5 bases and J by 2 bases, with 7 bases between them. The CDR3 has 12 amino acids. The CDR3 DNA sequence: TGTGCCAGCAGCCTGGACACCTACGAGCAGTACTTC. Translating gives CASSLDTYEQYF.

This clone was counted ten times or more. The V call is TRBV2, the J call TRBJ2-1, with a weak D call TRBD1 (6 bases). V was clipped by 7 bases and J by 8 bases, with 12 bases between them. The V gene's germline CDR1 is SNHLY and CDR2 FYNNEI. The CDR3 runs 12 residues. The CDR3 coding sequence is TGTGCCAGCAAACAGGGTTGGGATGAGCAGTTCTTC. Translating gives CASKQGWDEQFF.

This clone was seen at least ten times. This may be a read error: a much more frequent sequence differs by one nucleotide. The chain employs TRBV18 and TRBJ2-6, with D tentatively TRBD1 (5 bases). Germline assignment: CDR1 KGHSH and CDR2 LQKENI. This CDR3 region has 15 residues. In DNA, the CDR3 is TGTGCCAGCTCACCTCAGGGCCCTGGGGCCAACGTCCTGGCTTTC. Translated, it gives CASSPQGPGANVLAF.

This clone turned up a few times. V is TRBV6-1 and J is TRBJ2-3; TRBD2 agrees at 8 bases. There are 16 residues in the CDR3. Germline V lookup: CDR1 MNHNS, CDR2 SASEGT. Trimming at V came to 1 base and at J to 1 base, leaving 4 bases not matched to a gene. CDR3 loop: CASSEVSGSGTDTQYF. The CDR3 nucleotides read TGTGCCAGCAGTGAAGTGAGCGGGAGTGGCACAGATACGCAGTATTTT.

This clone appeared many times. The chain joins TRBV11-2 to TRBJ2-3; 7 bases line up with TRBD1. CDR1 is SGHAT, CDR2 FQNNGV, per germline. The CDR3 is made up of 15 amino acids. J was trimmed by 2 bases and V by 1 base; bases with no gene match: 3. DNA for the CDR3: TGTGCCAGCAGCTTAGGGACAGGACTCACAGATACGCAGTATTTT. This encodes CASSLGTGLTDTQYF.